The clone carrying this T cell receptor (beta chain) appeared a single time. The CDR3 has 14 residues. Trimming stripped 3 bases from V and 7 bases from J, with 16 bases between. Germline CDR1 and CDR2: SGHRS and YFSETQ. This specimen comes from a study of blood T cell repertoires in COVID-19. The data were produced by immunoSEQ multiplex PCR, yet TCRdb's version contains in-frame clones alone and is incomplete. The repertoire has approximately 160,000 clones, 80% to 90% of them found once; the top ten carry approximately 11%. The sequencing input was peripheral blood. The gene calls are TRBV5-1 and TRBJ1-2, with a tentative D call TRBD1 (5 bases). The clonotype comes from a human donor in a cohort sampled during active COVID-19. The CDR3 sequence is CASSWSDGTGGYTF. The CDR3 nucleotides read TGCGCCAGCAGCTGGTCCGACGGGACTGGTGGCTACACCTTC.